This T cell receptor beta chain is from a study of blood T cells in healthy people across ages (dated by TCRdb to about 2015). Looking at the study overall: Template switching captured roughly one uniquely barcoded TCR beta cDNA molecule per two T cells in model experiments. Age-related changes in TCR beta repertoire diversity were measured in the study by deep sequencing normalized with unique cDNA molecular identifiers. The donors were divided into four age groups: young (average approximately 15 years), middle-aged (about 41), aged (62) and long-lived (nearly 85). To avoid experimental bias, donors of different ages were spread randomly across the sequencing lanes. Using the same blood draw, the study looked at two additional independent replicas of 1 million unique cDNA reads for two donors, one aged 18 to 30 and the other aged 80 or older. The paper as a whole reports these results and caveats: Compared with the aged group, the long-lived group had more naive CD4+ T cells, fewer expanded clones and increased TCR diversity, a pattern suggesting age selection. Because profiling used bulk unsorted PBMCs, naive and antigen-experienced compartments could not be compared conclusively. The percentage of naive T cells measured by flow cytometry correlated strongly with observed TCR beta diversity. Because the CMV infection status of the donors was unknown, age-related changes in expanded clonotypes may potentially have been confounded. Estimates of total diversity based on one million sequenced T cells were regarded as lower bounds and as underestimates. As age increased, observed TCR beta diversity per million T cells dropped in a roughly linear way, and a significant reduction was already evident by age roughly 40.

The donors were some 36 Caucasian individuals from Russia, aged roughly 6 to 100 years, who were systemically healthy. Roughly 10 milliliters of peripheral blood were collected from each donor into EDTA-treated Vacutainer tubes. PBMCs were isolated by Ficoll-Paque density-gradient centrifugation, with at least 7 million obtained per sample. Total RNA was extracted from PBMCs with Trizol reagent, with at least 5 micrograms obtained per sample. The percentages of naive CD45RAhigh/CD27high T cells were determined by flow cytometry on a PBMC aliquot from every donor. Library preparation employed 5' RACE. Instrument used: Illumina HiSeq 2500. A second PCR of about 7 to 12 cycles was performed with a sample-barcoded 5' primer and a J-beta primer mix. Each TCR beta cDNA molecule received a unique molecular identifier from a template-switch 5' adaptor carrying 12 random nucleotides. At least 2.5 million CDR3-containing paired-end reads were obtained from each sample. First-strand cDNA was synthesized from all RNA with the Mint cDNA synthesis kit, primed by a TRBC-specific oligonucleotide. After uracil-DNA glycosylase treatment, a first 18-cycle PCR used universal primers M1SS and BC2_uni_R on all cDNA. The paper's data handling went like this. For normalization, 1 million high-quality reads, each with a distinct molecular identifier, were randomly selected from each sample. Instead of being binned into consensus sequences, reads with shared molecular identifiers were discarded. CDR3 identification, clonotype clustering and error correction used MiTCR with a Q25 quality threshold and the strictest error-elimination algorithm. Lower-bound total TCR beta diversity was estimated with a nonparametric unseen species model using Euler transformation. The public sequencing data were trimmed at Q25 with fastp and processed into clonotypes with MiXCR by TCRdb, which kept only in-frame beta chains. Identical CDR3 protein sequences are pooled into one entry, listed with their most common genes and DNA. The V and J calls follow TCRdb's processing rather than the paper's. The sample table lists around 800,000 distinct CDR3 sequences, 53% of them with a count of one. The top ten hold 41% of the sample.

This clonotype came up a few times. Its antigen specificity is not known. No much larger clonotype is one base removed from it; base qualities were not supplied. CDR3 length: 15 amino acids, cysteine to phenylalanine. The only DNA kept is the CDR3, 45 bases in frame from the first base. V is pruned by 4 bases and J by 4 bases, leaving 6 bases of the junction without a gene match. From a lookup of the germline V gene, CDR1 and CDR2 are SGHTA and FQGNSA. The sequenced sample consisted of blood. The receptor was derived from a man at least 80 years old in good health. The chain couples TRBV7-2 to TRBJ1-1, and 10 bases in between align with TRBD1. The encoded CDR3 is CASSSRQGAVTEAFF. In nucleotide form, the sequence is TGTGCCAGCAGCTCCCGACAGGGGGCGGTCACTGAAGCTTTCTTT.